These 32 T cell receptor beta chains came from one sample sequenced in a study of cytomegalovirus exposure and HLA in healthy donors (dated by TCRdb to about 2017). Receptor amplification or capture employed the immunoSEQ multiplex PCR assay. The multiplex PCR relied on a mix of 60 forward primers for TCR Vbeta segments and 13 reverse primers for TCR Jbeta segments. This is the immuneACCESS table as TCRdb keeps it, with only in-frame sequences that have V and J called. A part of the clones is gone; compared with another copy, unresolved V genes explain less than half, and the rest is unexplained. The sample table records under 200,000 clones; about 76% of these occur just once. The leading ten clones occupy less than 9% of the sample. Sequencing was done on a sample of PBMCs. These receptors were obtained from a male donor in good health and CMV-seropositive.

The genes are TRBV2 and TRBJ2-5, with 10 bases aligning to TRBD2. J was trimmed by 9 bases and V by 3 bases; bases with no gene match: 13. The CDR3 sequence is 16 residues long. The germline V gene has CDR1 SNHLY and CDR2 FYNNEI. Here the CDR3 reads CASSEDSGGLGGSQYF. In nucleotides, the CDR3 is TGTGCCAGCAGTGAGGATAGCGGGGGGTTAGGGGGTTCCCAGTACTTC.

The CDR3 DNA follows: TGTGCCAGCAGCTGGGGACAGGGGAACACCGGGGAGCTGTTTTTT. Amino acids: CASSWGQGNTGELFF. The chain carries TRBV27 and TRBJ2-2; TRBD1 agrees at 9 bases. The CDR3 runs to 15 residues. With 6 bases clipped from V and 1 base from J, the junction kept 3 bases outside the gene matches. Germline V CDR1 and CDR2: MNHEY, SMNVEV (reference sequence).

The CDR3 DNA reads TGTGCCAGCAGCATACTACAGGGGGCGAACACCGGGGAGCTGTTTTTT. Translating it yields CASSILQGANTGELFF. This chain links TRBV11-2 with TRBJ2-2; 8 nucleotides align to TRBD1. The germline V gene encodes CDR1 SGHAT and CDR2 FQNNGV. J lost 0 bases, V lost 5 bases, and 5 bases had no gene match. The CDR3 has 16 amino acids.

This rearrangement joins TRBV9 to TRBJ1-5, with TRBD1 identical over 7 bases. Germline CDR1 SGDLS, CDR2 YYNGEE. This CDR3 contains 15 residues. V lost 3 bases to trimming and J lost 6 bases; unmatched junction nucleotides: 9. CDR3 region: CASSAGQVSSQPQHF. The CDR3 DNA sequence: TGTGCCAGCAGCGCTGGACAGGTGTCGAGTCAGCCCCAGCATTTT.

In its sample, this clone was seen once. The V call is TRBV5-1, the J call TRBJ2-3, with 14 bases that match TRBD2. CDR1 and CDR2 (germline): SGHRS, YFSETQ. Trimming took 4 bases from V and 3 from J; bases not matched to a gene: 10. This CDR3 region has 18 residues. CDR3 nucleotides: TGCGCCAGCAGCCCACCGGGACTAGCGGGGGCGAGTACAGATACGCAGTATTTT. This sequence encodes CASSPPGLAGASTDTQYF.

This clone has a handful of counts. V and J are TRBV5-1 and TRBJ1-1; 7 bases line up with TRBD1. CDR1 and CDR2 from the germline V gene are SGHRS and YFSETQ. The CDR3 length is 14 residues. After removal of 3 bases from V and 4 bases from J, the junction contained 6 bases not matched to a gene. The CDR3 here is CASSWSAGGTEAFF. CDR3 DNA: TGCGCCAGCAGCTGGTCTGCAGGGGGCACTGAAGCTTTCTTT.

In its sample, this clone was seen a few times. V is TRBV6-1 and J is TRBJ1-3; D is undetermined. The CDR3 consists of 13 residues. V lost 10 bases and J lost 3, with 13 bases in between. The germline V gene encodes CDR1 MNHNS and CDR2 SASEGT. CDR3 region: CATKDYSGNTIYF. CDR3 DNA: TGTGCCACCAAGGATTACAGTGGAAACACCATATATTTT.

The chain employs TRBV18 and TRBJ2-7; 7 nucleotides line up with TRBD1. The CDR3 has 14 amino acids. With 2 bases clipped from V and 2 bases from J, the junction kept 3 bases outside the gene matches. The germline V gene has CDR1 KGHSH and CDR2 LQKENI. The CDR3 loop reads CASSPGTGAYEQYF. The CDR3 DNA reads TGTGCCAGCTCACCAGGTACAGGGGCCTACGAGCAGTACTTC.

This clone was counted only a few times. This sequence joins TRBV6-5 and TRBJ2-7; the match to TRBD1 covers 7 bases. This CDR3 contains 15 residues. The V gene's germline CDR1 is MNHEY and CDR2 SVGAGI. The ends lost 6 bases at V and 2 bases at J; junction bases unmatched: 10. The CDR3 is CASRRTGDPPYEQYF. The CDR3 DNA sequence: TGTGCCAGCAGACGTACAGGGGATCCACCCTACGAGCAGTACTTC.

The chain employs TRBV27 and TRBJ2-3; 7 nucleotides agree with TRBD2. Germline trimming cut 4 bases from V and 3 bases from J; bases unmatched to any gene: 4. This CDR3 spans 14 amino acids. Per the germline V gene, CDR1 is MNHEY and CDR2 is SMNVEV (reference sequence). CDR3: CASSWGGSTDTQYF. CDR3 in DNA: TGTGCCAGCAGTTGGGGGGGGTCGACAGATACGCAGTATTTT.

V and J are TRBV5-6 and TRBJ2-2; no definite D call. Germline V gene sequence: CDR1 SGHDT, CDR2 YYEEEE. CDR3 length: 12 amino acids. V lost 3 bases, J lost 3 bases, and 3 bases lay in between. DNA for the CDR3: TGTGCCAGCAGCTCCGACACCGGGGAGCTGTTTTTT. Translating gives CASSSDTGELFF.

CDR3: CASSYLAYTEAFF. In DNA, the CDR3 is TGTGCCAGTAGTTATTTGGCTTACACTGAAGCTTTCTTT. The rearrangement uses TRBV19 and TRBJ1-1; the D is unclear. The V end lost 5 bases, the J end lost 3 bases, and 10 bases lay between the germline ends. The germline CDR1 and CDR2 sequences are LNHDA and SQIVND (reference sequence). The CDR3 runs 13 residues.

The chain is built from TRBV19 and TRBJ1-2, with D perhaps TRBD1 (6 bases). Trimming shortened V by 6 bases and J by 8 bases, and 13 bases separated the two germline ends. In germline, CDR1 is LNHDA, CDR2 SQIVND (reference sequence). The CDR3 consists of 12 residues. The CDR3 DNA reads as TGTGCCAGTAGAAACAGGGTTGAGGGCTACACCTTC. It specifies CASRNRVEGYTF. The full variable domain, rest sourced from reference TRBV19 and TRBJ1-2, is DGGITQSPKYLFRKEGQNVTLSCEQNLNHDAMYWYRQDPGQGLRLIYYSQIVNDFQKGDIAEGYSVSREKKESFPLTVTSAQKNPTAFYLCASRNRVEGYTFGSGTRLTVV.

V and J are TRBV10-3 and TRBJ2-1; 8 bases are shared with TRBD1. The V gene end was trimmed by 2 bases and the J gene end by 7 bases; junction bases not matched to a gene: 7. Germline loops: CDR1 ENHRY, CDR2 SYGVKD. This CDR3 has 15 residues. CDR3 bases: TGTGCCATCAGTGAGCCCTCGACAGGGGAGAATGAGCAGTTCTTC. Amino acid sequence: CAISEPSTGENEQFF.

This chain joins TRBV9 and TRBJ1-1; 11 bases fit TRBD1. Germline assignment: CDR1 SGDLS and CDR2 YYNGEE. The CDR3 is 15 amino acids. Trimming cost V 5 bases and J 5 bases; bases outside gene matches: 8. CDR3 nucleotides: TGTGCCAGCAGTCTTAGAGGGGACAGGGGGACTGAAGCTTTCTTT. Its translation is CASSLRGDRGTEAFF.

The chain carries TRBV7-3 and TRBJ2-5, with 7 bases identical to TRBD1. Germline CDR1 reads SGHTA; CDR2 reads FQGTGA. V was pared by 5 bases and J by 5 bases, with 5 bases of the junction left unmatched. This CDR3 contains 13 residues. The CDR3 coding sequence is TGTGCCAGCAGCGCGACAGGGTGGGAGACCCAGTACTTC. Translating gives CASSATGWETQYF.

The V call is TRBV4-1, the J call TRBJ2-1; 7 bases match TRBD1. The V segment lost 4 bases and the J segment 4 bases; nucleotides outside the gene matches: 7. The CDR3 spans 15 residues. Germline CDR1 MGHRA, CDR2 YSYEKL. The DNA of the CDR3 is TGCGCCAGCAGCCTAGACAGGGCACCATACAATGAGCAGTTCTTC. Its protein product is CASSLDRAPYNEQFF.

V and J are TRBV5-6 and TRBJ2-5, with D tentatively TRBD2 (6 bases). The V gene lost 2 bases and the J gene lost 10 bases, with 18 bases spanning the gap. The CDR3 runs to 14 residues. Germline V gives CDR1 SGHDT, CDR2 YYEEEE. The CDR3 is CASSLGTGSWDQYF. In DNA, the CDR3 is TGTGCCAGCAGCTTAGGGACTGGATCTTGGGACCAGTACTTC.

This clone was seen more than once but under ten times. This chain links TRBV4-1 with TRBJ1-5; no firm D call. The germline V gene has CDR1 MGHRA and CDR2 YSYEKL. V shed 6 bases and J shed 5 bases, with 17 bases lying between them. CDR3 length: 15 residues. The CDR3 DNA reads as TGCGCCAGCAGTCCCTCGGAAACAGCTGATCAGCCCCAGCATTTT. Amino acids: CASSPSETADQPQHF.

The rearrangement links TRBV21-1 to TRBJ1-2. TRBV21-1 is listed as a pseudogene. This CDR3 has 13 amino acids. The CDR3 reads CASSKGRIYGYTF. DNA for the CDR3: TGTGCCAGCAGCAAAGGGCGGATCTATGGCTACACCTTC.

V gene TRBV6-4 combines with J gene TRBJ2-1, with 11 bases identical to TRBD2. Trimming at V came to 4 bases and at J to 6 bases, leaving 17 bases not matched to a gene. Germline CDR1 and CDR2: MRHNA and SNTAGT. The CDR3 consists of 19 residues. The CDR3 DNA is TGTGCCAGCAGTGGCCACGAAAACGTAGCGGGGGGGCGGTTCAATGAGCAGTTCTTC. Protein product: CASSGHENVAGGRFNEQFF.

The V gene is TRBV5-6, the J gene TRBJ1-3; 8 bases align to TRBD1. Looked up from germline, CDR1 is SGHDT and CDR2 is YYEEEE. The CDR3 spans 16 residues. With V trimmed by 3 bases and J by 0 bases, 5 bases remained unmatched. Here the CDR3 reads CASSSTGVPSGNTIYF. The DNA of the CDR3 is TGTGCCAGCAGCTCGACAGGGGTCCCCTCTGGAAACACCATATATTTT.

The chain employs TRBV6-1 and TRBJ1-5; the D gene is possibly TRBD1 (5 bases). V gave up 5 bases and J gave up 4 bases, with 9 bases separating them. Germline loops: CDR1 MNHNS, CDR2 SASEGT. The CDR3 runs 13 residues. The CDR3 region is CASSPGTNQPQHF. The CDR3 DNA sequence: TGTGCCAGCAGTCCCGGGACTAATCAGCCCCAGCATTTT.

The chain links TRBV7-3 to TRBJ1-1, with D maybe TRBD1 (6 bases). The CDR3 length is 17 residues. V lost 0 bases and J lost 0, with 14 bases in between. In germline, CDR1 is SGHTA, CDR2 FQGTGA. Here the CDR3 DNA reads TGTGCCAGCAGCTTAACCCATACGGGACATATGAACACTGAAGCTTTCTTT. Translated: CASSLTHTGHMNTEAFF.

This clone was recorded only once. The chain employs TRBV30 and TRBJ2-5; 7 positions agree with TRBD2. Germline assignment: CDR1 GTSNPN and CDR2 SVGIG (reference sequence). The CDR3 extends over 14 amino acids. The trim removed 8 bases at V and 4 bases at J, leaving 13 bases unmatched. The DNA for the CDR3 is TGTGCCGGGGAGACGCGGGGGACGGGAGAGACCCAGTACTTC. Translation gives CAGETRGTGETQYF.

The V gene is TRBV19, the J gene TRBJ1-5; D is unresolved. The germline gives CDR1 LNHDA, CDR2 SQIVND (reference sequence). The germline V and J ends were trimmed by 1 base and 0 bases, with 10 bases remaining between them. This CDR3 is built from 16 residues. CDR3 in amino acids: CASSIGTDYSNQPQHF. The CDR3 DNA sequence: TGTGCCAGTAGTATAGGGACGGACTATAGCAATCAGCCCCAGCATTTT. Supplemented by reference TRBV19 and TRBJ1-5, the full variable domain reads DGGITQSPKYLFRKEGQNVTLSCEQNLNHDAMYWYRQDPGQGLRLIYYSQIVNDFQKGDIAEGYSVSREKKESFPLTVTSAQKNPTAFYLCASSIGTDYSNQPQHFGDGTRLSIL.

CDR3 in DNA: TGTGCCAGCAGCACGGACAATGAGCAGTTCTTC. Amino acid sequence: CASSTDNEQFF. The chain has TRBV6-5 and TRBJ2-1; D call uncertain. CDR3 length: 11 residues. Trimming pared 6 bases from V and 5 bases from J, leaving 5 bases between. Germline lookup yields CDR1 MNHEY and CDR2 SVGAGI.

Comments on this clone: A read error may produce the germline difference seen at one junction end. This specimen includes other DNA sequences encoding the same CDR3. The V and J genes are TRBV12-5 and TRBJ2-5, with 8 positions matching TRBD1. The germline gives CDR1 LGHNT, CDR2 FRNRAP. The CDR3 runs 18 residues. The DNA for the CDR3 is TGCGCTAGTGGTTTGGCTTTGATGGGGACAGGTGGGGGAGAGACCCAGTACTTC. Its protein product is CASGLALMGTGGGETQYF.

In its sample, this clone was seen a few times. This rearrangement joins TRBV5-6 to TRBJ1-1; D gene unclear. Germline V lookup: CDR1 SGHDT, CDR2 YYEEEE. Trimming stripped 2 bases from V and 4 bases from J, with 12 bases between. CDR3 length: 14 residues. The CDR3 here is CASSFAGPLTEAFF. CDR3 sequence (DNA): TGTGCCAGCAGCTTTGCAGGCCCACTCACTGAAGCTTTCTTT.

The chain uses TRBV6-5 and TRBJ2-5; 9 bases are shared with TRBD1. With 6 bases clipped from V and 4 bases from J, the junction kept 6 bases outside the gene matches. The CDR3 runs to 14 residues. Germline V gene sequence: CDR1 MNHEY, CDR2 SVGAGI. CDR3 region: CASRTDRGGETQYF. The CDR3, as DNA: TGTGCCAGCAGAACGGACAGGGGAGGAGAGACCCAGTACTTC.

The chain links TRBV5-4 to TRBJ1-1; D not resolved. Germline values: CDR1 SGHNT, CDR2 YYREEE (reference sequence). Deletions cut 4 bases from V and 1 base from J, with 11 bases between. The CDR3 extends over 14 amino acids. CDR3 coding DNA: TGTGCCAGCAGCGTTGACACCGGGAACACTGAAGCTTTCTTT. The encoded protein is CASSVDTGNTEAFF.

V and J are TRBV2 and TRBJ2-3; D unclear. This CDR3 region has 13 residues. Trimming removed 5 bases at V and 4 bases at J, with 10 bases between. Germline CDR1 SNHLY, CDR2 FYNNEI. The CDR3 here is CASSWYRADTQYF. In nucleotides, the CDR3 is TGTGCCAGCAGTTGGTACAGAGCAGATACGCAGTATTTT. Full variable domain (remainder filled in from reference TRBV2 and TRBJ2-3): EPEVTQTPSHQVTQMGQEVILRCVPISNHLYFYWYRQILGQKVEFLVSFYNNEISEKSEIFDDQFSVERPDGSNFTLKIRSTKLEDSAMYFCASSWYRADTQYFGPGTRLTVL.